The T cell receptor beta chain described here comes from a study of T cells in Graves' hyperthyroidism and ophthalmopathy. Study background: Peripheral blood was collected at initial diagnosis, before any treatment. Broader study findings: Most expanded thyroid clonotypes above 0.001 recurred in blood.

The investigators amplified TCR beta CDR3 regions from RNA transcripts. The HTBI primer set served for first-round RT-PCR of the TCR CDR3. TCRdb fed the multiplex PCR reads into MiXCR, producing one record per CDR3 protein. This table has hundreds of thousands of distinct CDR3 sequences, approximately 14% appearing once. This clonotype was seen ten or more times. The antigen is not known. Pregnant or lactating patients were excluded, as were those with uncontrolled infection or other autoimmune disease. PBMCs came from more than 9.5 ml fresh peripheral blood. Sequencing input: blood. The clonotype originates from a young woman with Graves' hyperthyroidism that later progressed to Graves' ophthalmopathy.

CDR3: CASSLERGGWDNEQFF. Here the CDR3 DNA reads TGTGCCAGCAGCTTAGAACGCGGGGGTTGGGACAATGAGCAGTTCTTC. V is TRBV11-2 and J is TRBJ2-1; 7 bases are shared with TRBD2. The germline gives CDR1 SGHAT, CDR2 FQNNGV. V was clipped by 0 bases and J by 5 bases; unmatched bases: 7. This CDR3 has 16 residues.